This T cell receptor (beta chain) emerged from a study of blood T cell repertoires in COVID-19 (TCRdb year 2020). About the full investigation: Samples covering the acute and convalescent phases of COVID-19 were provided by collaborators in the United States, Italy and Spain. Where HLA class I and class II types were available, the types were taken from metadata supplied by the sample provider, not from assay-based typing. Subjects who had been exposed to COVID-19, were actively infected with it, or had recovered from it provided the deeply sampled blood TCRbeta repertoires that made up the dataset. The material from the prospective study consisted of cDNA or gDNA derived from T cells, B-cell-depleted T cells, or PBMCs. The repertoires were made available in a free public database intended to serve as a resource for research on the immune response to SARS-CoV-2. A de-identified subject ID, COVID-19 status, age in years and sex were almost always included in the sample metadata. The samples were drawn from the first 160 participants of the ongoing ImmuneRACE study and from 950 to 1,500 subjects provided by 6 global collaborators.

V drops 0 bases and J drops 1 base, leaving 13 bases in between. The CDR3 runs 17 residues from the cysteine to the phenylalanine. Only the CDR3 portion is preserved as DNA: 51 bases, with reading frame beginning at the first base. CDR1 and CDR2 are read off the germline V gene (reference sequence) as LGHDT and YNNKEL. Enrolling through a virtual design, the prospective study's participants ranged in age from roughly 18 to 95 years and lived across roughly 23 United States geographic areas. Cohort assignment in the prospective study relied on participant-reported clinical history from a screening survey and a study questionnaire. Mobile phlebotomists in the prospective study collected whole blood, serum and a nasopharyngeal or oropharyngeal swab from every participant. Prospective study participants could optionally give additional blood draws and questionnaires over an approximately 2-month period. Before DNA extraction, prospective study blood samples were shipped either frozen or at room temperature.

The immunoSEQ Assay, a bias-controlled multiplex PCR, was used to amplify TCRbeta CDR3 regions from genomic DNA. Per the original workflow: The number of nucleated cells in each sample was estimated by amplification of reference gene primers within the assay. To quantify the absolute abundance of each unique TCRbeta CDR3 rearrangement, sequence reads were collapsed and filtered. For each sample, productive Simpson clonality was calculated as the square root of Simpson's diversity index over productive rearrangements. The source is immuneACCESS, and TCRdb retained only in-frame sequences with V and J called. Part of the clones is not carried over; for the studies checked, unresolved V genes explain less than half of this, and the remainder is unexplained. The DNA gave D and trimming, while V, J and clone size come from that table. The sample records some 250,000 clones, approximately 90% of which are singletons. The top ten hold over 2% of the sample.

Details on this clone: The antigen it recognizes is unknown. Per-base qualities were not stored, and no clone one base away is much larger.

General findings and caveats noted by the study authors: The amount of clinical and demographic metadata varied by source and participant and was provided uncurated.

The rearranged chain carries TRBV3-1 (or the pseudogene TRBV3-2) and TRBJ1-3; there is no confident call for the D gene. The origin of this receptor is a woman aged 40 to 49 with acute COVID-19. The sequenced sample was PBMCs or T cells enriched from blood (not recorded which). The bases are TGTGCCAGCAGCCAAGATAAGCAGGTCGCGTCTGGAAACACCATATATTTT. This codes for CASSQDKQVASGNTIYF.